The TCR beta chain under discussion was sequenced for a study of Graves' ophthalmopathy and Graves' hyperthyroidism. Study-level results: Ophthalmopathy could be told apart from stable hyperthyroidism by a 13-signature model (about 90% sensitivity, around 78% specificity).

Comments on this clonotype: Its antigen is unknown.

Other autoimmune disease, uncontrolled infection, pregnancy and lactation led to exclusion. Someone took the PBMCs out of approximately 9 ml of fresh peripheral blood. Germline values: CDR1 SGHVS, CDR2 FQNEAQ. The V end lost 6 bases, the J end lost 4 bases, and 16 bases lay between the germline ends. CDR3 length: 15 residues. The sequenced template was RNA, covering the TCR beta CDR3 region. An initial RT-PCR round employing HTBI primers preceded a second-round multiplex PCR. TCRdb independently ran MiXCR on the multiplex PCR reads; one entry per CDR3 protein. The sample lists almost 750,000 distinct CDR3 sequences, around 40% occurring once.

Sequenced sample: peripheral blood. The chain links TRBV7-8 to TRBJ1-5, with D unresolved. The clonotype originates from an adult man with Graves' ophthalmopathy. CDR3 nucleotide sequence: TGTGCCAGCAGTTTATCATGGCAATCAAATCAGCCCCAGCATTTT. It specifies CASSLSWQSNQPQHF.